The TCR beta chain described here comes from a study of T cells in Graves' hyperthyroidism and ophthalmopathy. Findings and caveats of the study: Most thyroid clonotypes expanded above 0.001 appeared in blood too.

Thyroid ultrasound, orbital computed tomography, clinical symptoms, and serum thyroxine and TRAb underpinned diagnoses. This clonotype was found many times. Its antigen is undetermined. The investigators amplified TCR beta CDR3 regions from RNA transcripts. The study used the HTBI primer set for a first-round RT-PCR of the TCR CDR3. TCRdb re-derived calls from the multiplex PCR reads in MiXCR, one entry per CDR3 protein. Of 300,000 to 450,000 distinct CDR3 sequences in the sample, about 12% are singletons; the top ten hold 9.2%. The ends were cut back, 3 bases at V and 10 bases at J, with 16 bases in the middle. This CDR3 region has 15 residues.

The clonotype was recovered from a woman between 18 and 29 years old with Graves' hyperthyroidism. The material sequenced was blood. The V call is TRBV12-3 or TRBV12-4, the J call TRBJ1-6; D not resolved. The chain's CDR3 is CASSLGSGSVSPLHF. The CDR3 bases are TGTGCCAGCAGTTTGGGTTCGGGGAGTGTGTCACCCCTCCACTTT.